The entry that follows covers one TCR beta chain sequence. This specimen belongs to a study of blood T cell repertoires in COVID-19. The wider study: The analysed material was cDNA or gDNA that came from T cells, B-cell-depleted T cells, or PBMCs.

Self-reported history from a screening survey and questionnaire set each donor's cohort. Recovered status applied to Cohort 3 donors who had two consecutive negative PCRs. It also applied to those with clearance or with symptom resolution. How the authors handled the data: Estimation of nucleated cell counts relied on the amplification of reference gene primers. Profiling relied on immunoSEQ multiplex PCR, and the TCRdb table lists in-frame clones only, not all of them. The V and J calls and clone size were taken over from that table, and D and trimming were inferred from the DNA. The sample records approximately 140,000 clones, 65% to 90% being singletons. V shed 0 bases, J shed 6 bases, and the junction held 11 bases outside the gene matches. Germline V lookup: CDR1 SGHRS, CDR2 YFSETQ. This CDR3 is 19 amino acids long.

The origin of this receptor is a woman between 50 and 59 years old who had recovered from COVID-19. Sequencing used PBMCs or T cells enriched from blood (not recorded which). The chain carries TRBV5-1 and TRBJ2-3, with TRBD2 matching 15 bases. DNA of the CDR3: TGCGCCAGCAGCTTGGCCTTCTCCTCCGGGACTAGCGGGGGGGATACGCAGTATTTT. It encodes CASSLAFSSGTSGGDTQYF. Full variable domain (rest looked up from reference TRBV5-1 and TRBJ2-3): KAGVTQTPRYLIKTRGQQVTLSCSPISGHRSVSWYQQTPGQGLQFLFEYFSETQRNKGNFPGRFSGRQFSNSRSEMNVSTLELGDSALYLCASSLAFSSGTSGGDTQYFGPGTRLTVL.